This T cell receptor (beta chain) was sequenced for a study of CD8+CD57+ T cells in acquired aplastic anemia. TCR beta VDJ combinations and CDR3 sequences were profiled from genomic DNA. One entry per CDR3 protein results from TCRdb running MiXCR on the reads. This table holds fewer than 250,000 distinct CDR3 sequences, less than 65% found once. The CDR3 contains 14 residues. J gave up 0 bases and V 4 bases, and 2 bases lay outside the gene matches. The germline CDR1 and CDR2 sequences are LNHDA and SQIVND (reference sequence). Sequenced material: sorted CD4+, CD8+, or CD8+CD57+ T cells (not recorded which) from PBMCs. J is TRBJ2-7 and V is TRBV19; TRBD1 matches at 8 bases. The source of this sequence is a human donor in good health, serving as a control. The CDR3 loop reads CASSKTGVSYEQYF. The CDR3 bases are TGTGCCAGTAGTAAGACAGGGGTCTCCTACGAGCAGTACTTC.